This T cell receptor beta chain comes out of a study of blood T cell repertoires in COVID-19. In the original analysis: By means of reference gene primer amplification, nucleated cell counts were estimated. Measured with immunoSEQ multiplex PCR; TCRdb has only the in-frame clones, and not every one. That table gives V, J and clone size, and the DNA gave D and trimming. The profile shows some 170,000 clones, 84% of them singletons. The CDR3 spans 15 residues. Germline CDR1 is SGHAT and CDR2 is FQNNGV. With 0 bases clipped from V and 4 bases from J, the junction kept 5 bases outside the gene matches. The sequence was obtained from an elderly woman with acute or convalescent COVID-19. The sequenced sample was peripheral blood. The chain recombines TRBV11-2 with TRBJ1-2, with TRBD1 matching 7 bases. The DNA for the CDR3 is TGTGCCAGCAGCTTAGATAGGACAGGTGCCTATGGCTACACCTTC. Protein sequence: CASSLDRTGAYGYTF.